The entry below gives a single T cell receptor beta chain sequence along with its context. Antigen unknown. These data belong to a study of cytomegalovirus exposure and HLA in healthy donors. Overall study: An earlier analysis identified some 110 million unique TCR beta sequences in about 200 million T cells. A data release that came early held about 89 million unique TCRs from HLA-typed donors.

Whole-study findings and limits: Most likely, a cluster of highly shared sequence variants arose as a sequencing artifact.

The CDR3 spans 15 residues. V trimming: 4 bases; J trimming: 7 bases; junction bases outside the gene matches: 4. CDR1 is MGHDK and CDR2 is SYGVNS in the germline V gene. Primers: 60 Vbeta forward and 13 Jbeta reverse. How the authors handled the data: In a later analysis, 80 million to 100 million unique TCR beta chains included roughly 11 million shared by two or more donors. The method was immunoSEQ multiplex PCR; TCRdb's version includes in-frame clones alone and lacks a portion of them. D and trimming come from the DNA, and the V and J calls and clone size come from that table. Here the sample spans about 130,000 clones, more than 7.5% being singletons.

This chain links TRBV25-1 with TRBJ1-6, with 10 bases aligning to TRBD1. This receptor was identified in a man aged 50 to 59 in good health and CMV-seronegative. The material sequenced was PBMCs. As DNA, the CDR3 is TGTGCCAGCAGTGTGGAGGGACAGGGGAATTCACCCCTCCACTTT. Protein: CASSVEGQGNSPLHF.